Listed below are T cell receptor beta chains from one sample, sequenced in a study of type 1 and type 2 diabetes patients. TCRdb used MiXCR to reprocess the multiplex PCR reads, holding one entry per CDR3 protein. The sample has about 290,000 distinct CDR3 sequences; approximately 45% are singletons. Material for sequencing was peripheral blood mononuclear cells (PBMCs). These receptors originate from a man younger than 35 with type 2 diabetes. The CDR3 runs from the conserved cysteine through the conserved F or W. The order of the fields is D gene, clone size, CDR3 length, J gene, V gene, CDR3 DNA, CDR3 protein. A D gene is named only where the DNA matches it firmly. Part of the rows lack a size; the others show once, few, many or a class for expanded clones.

D gene: TRBD1; clone size: .; CDR3 length: 17; J gene: TRBJ1-2; V gene: TRBV9; CDR3 DNA: TGTGCCAGCAGCCCACTGGACAGGGGCCGAGCTAACTATGGCTACACCTTC; CDR3 protein: CASSPLDRGRANYGYTF
D gene: .; clone size: .; CDR3 length: 11; J gene: TRBJ1-4; V gene: TRBV6-6; CDR3 DNA: TGTGCCAGCAGCCAAAATGAAAAACTGTTTTTT; CDR3 protein: CASSQNEKLFF
D gene: .; clone size: .; CDR3 length: 13; J gene: TRBJ2-7; V gene: TRBV7-2; CDR3 DNA: TGTGCCAGCAGCTCGACAGGAGGCTACGAGCAGTACTTC; CDR3 protein: CASSSTGGYEQYF
D gene: TRBD2; clone size: .; CDR3 length: 15; J gene: TRBJ2-2; V gene: TRBV20-1; CDR3 DNA: TGCAGTGCTAGCTCTAGCGGGGGGCTCACCGGGGAGCTGTTTTTT; CDR3 protein: CSASSSGGLTGELFF
D gene: TRBD1; clone size: few; CDR3 length: 16; J gene: TRBJ1-6; V gene: TRBV6-5; CDR3 DNA: TGTGCCAGCAGTTACAGGGGACAGGGGCGTTGGTCACCCCTCCACTTT; CDR3 protein: CASSYRGQGRWSPLHF
D gene: .; clone size: .; CDR3 length: 14; J gene: TRBJ2-1; V gene: TRBV7-2; CDR3 DNA: TGTGCCAGCAGCTTAGACCTAGCTTACAATGAGCAGTTCTTC; CDR3 protein: CASSLDLAYNEQFF
D gene: .; clone size: few; CDR3 length: 13; J gene: TRBJ1-1; V gene: TRBV7-7; CDR3 DNA: TGTGCCAGCGCGCCGGGCATGAACACTGAAGCTTTCTTT; CDR3 protein: CASAPGMNTEAFF
D gene: .; clone size: .; CDR3 length: 19; J gene: TRBJ2-2; V gene: TRBV7-3; CDR3 DNA: TGTGCCAGCAGCTTAATGTTAGGAGGGTTGGAGCACGGCACCGGGGAGCTGTTTTTT; CDR3 protein: CASSLMLGGLEHGTGELFF
D gene: TRBD1; clone size: .; CDR3 length: 15; J gene: TRBJ2-1; V gene: TRBV7-9; CDR3 DNA: TGTGCCAGCAGCTTAGAAGGGACAGCTTACAATGAGCAGTTCTTC; CDR3 protein: CASSLEGTAYNEQFF
D gene: .; clone size: few; CDR3 length: 16; J gene: TRBJ1-4; V gene: TRBV7-8; CDR3 DNA: TGTGCCAGCAGCTTAGAGACCCAGGCAACTAATGAAAAACTGTTTTTT; CDR3 protein: CASSLETQATNEKLFF
D gene: TRBD1; clone size: .; CDR3 length: 14; J gene: TRBJ2-3; V gene: TRBV10-3; CDR3 DNA: TGTGCCATCAGTTGGACAGGGGGCGCAGATACGCAGTATTTT; CDR3 protein: CAISWTGGADTQYF
D gene: TRBD1; clone size: few; CDR3 length: 14; J gene: TRBJ2-7; V gene: TRBV15; CDR3 DNA: TGTGCCACCAGCAGCGACAGGGTTGTAGAAGAGCAGTACTTC; CDR3 protein: CATSSDRVVEEQYF
D gene: TRBD2; clone size: .; CDR3 length: 12; J gene: TRBJ2-1; V gene: TRBV7-3; CDR3 DNA: TGTGCCAGCAGCCCAGCGGGGGCAAACCTATTCTTC; CDR3 protein: CASSPAGANLFF
D gene: .; clone size: once; CDR3 length: 14; J gene: TRBJ1-6; V gene: TRBV3-1; CDR3 DNA: TGTGCCAGCAGCCAAGTCGGGGGGAATTCACCCCTCCACTTT; CDR3 protein: CASSQVGGNSPLHF
D gene: .; clone size: .; CDR3 length: 13; J gene: TRBJ1-4; V gene: TRBV10-1; CDR3 DNA: TGCGCCAGCAGTGAACAGGGAACTGAAAAACTGTTTTTT; CDR3 protein: CASSEQGTEKLFF
D gene: TRBD2; clone size: .; CDR3 length: 17; J gene: TRBJ2-1; V gene: TRBV25-1; CDR3 DNA: TGTGCCAGCAGTGAAAGTTTGTGTGGACTAGCGGGAGATGAGCAGTTCTTC; CDR3 protein: CASSESLCGLAGDEQFF
D gene: TRBD2; clone size: .; CDR3 length: 16; J gene: TRBJ2-7; V gene: TRBV27; CDR3 DNA: TGTGCCAGAACGACCCTAGCGGATCGGAGCTCCTACGAGCAGTACTTC; CDR3 protein: CARTTLADRSSYEQYF
D gene: .; clone size: few; CDR3 length: 14; J gene: TRBJ1-2; V gene: TRBV19; CDR3 DNA: TGTGCCAGTAGAAAGGGGGACATTGGATACGGCTACACCTTC; CDR3 protein: CASRKGDIGYGYTF
D gene: .; clone size: .; CDR3 length: 14; J gene: TRBJ2-2; V gene: TRBV20-1; CDR3 DNA: TGCAGTGCGGAGGGACAGCGATCAACCGGGGAGCTGTTTTTT; CDR3 protein: CSAEGQRSTGELFF
D gene: .; clone size: .; CDR3 length: 12; J gene: TRBJ2-7; V gene: TRBV2; CDR3 DNA: TGTGCCAGCACGGGACACTCCTACGAGCAGTACTTC; CDR3 protein: CASTGHSYEQYF
D gene: .; clone size: .; CDR3 length: 17; J gene: TRBJ2-1; V gene: TRBV7-3; CDR3 DNA: TGTGCCAGCAGCTTAACGTTCGGGGGGCTTACCTACAATGAGCAGTTCTTC; CDR3 protein: CASSLTFGGLTYNEQFF
D gene: .; clone size: .; CDR3 length: 13; J gene: TRBJ2-5; V gene: TRBV2; CDR3 DNA: TGTGCCAGCAGTGAAGTTAGGGAAGAGACCCAGTACTTC; CDR3 protein: CASSEVREETQYF
D gene: TRBD2; clone size: .; CDR3 length: 13; J gene: TRBJ2-3; V gene: TRBV2; CDR3 DNA: TGTGCCAGCAACGGCGGGAGGGCAGATACGCAGTATTTT; CDR3 protein: CASNGGRADTQYF
D gene: .; clone size: .; CDR3 length: 14; J gene: TRBJ2-7; V gene: TRBV10-1; CDR3 DNA: TGCGCCAGCAGTGAGTATGCCAGGGGCTCCGAGCAGTACTTC; CDR3 protein: CASSEYARGSEQYF
D gene: .; clone size: .; CDR3 length: 12; J gene: TRBJ2-7; V gene: TRBV20-1; CDR3 DNA: TGCAGTGCTAGCGAGAACCTCGCCGAGCAGTACTTC; CDR3 protein: CSASENLAEQYF
D gene: TRBD1; clone size: .; CDR3 length: 15; J gene: TRBJ2-5; V gene: TRBV6-5; CDR3 DNA: TGTGCCAGCAGTTTAGGGGGCGTGTCACAAGAGACCCAGTACTTC; CDR3 protein: CASSLGGVSQETQYF
D gene: .; clone size: .; CDR3 length: 21; J gene: TRBJ2-6; V gene: TRBV5-1; CDR3 DNA: TGCGCCAGCAGCTCCCGCCCGACCTTGTTAGGTGAGCCGTCCGGGGCCAACGTCCTGACTTTC; CDR3 protein: CASSSRPTLLGEPSGANVLTF
D gene: .; clone size: .; CDR3 length: 13; J gene: TRBJ1-2; V gene: TRBV24-1; CDR3 DNA: TGTGCCACCAGCAGTGGAGGACCGTATGGCTACACCTTC; CDR3 protein: CATSSGGPYGYTF
D gene: TRBD2; clone size: .; CDR3 length: 17; J gene: TRBJ2-2; V gene: TRBV4-3; CDR3 DNA: TGCGCCAGCAGCGACCGTCCTCACGGGAGGGACACCGGGGAGCTGTTCTTT; CDR3 protein: CASSDRPHGRDTGELFF
D gene: .; clone size: few; CDR3 length: 14; J gene: TRBJ1-1; V gene: TRBV20-1; CDR3 DNA: TGCAGTGCTAGAGATGCAGGGTGGAACACTGAAGCTTTCTTT; CDR3 protein: CSARDAGWNTEAFF
D gene: TRBD2; clone size: .; CDR3 length: 15; J gene: TRBJ2-1; V gene: TRBV19; CDR3 DNA: TGTGCCAGTAGTATCCAGCGGGAGGGGTACAATGAGCAGTTCTTC; CDR3 protein: CASSIQREGYNEQFF
D gene: TRBD1; clone size: few; CDR3 length: 15; J gene: TRBJ2-7; V gene: TRBV30; CDR3 DNA: TGTGCCTGGGGGGGACTCTGGACAGGGTCTCACGAGCAGTACTTC; CDR3 protein: CAWGGLWTGSHEQYF
D gene: .; clone size: .; CDR3 length: 12; J gene: TRBJ1-2; V gene: TRBV7-9; CDR3 DNA: TGTGCCAGCAGCTTAGAGAGTTATGGCTACACCTTC; CDR3 protein: CASSLESYGYTF
D gene: .; clone size: .; CDR3 length: 14; J gene: TRBJ1-4; V gene: TRBV20-1; CDR3 DNA: TGCAGTGCCATAAACAGGGTGGGTGATGAAAAACTGTTTTTT; CDR3 protein: CSAINRVGDEKLFF
D gene: .; clone size: .; CDR3 length: 15; J gene: TRBJ2-7; V gene: TRBV5-1; CDR3 DNA: TGTGCCAGCAGCTCATTGGGGGGGACACCAGACGAGCAGTACTTC; CDR3 protein: CASSSLGGTPDEQYF
D gene: .; clone size: .; CDR3 length: 14; J gene: TRBJ1-4; V gene: TRBV12-3/TRBV12-4; CDR3 DNA: TGTGCCAGCGGCTTAACAGGGTATGGTGAAAAACTGTTTTTT; CDR3 protein: CASGLTGYGEKLFF
D gene: .; clone size: .; CDR3 length: 15; J gene: TRBJ2-1; V gene: TRBV10-3; CDR3 DNA: TGTGCCATCAGGGAACCGGGACTCTCGGCGGGAGAGCAGTTCTTC; CDR3 protein: CAIREPGLSAGEQFF
D gene: .; clone size: .; CDR3 length: 14; J gene: TRBJ1-5; V gene: TRBV20-1; CDR3 DNA: TGCAGTGCCCCTTTGAGCGGACCAAATCAGCCCCAGCATTTT; CDR3 protein: CSAPLSGPNQPQHF
D gene: .; clone size: few; CDR3 length: 15; J gene: TRBJ1-1; V gene: TRBV5-1; CDR3 DNA: TGCGCCAGCAGCTTGGCTGGCAGGGCGAACACTGAAGCTTTCTTT; CDR3 protein: CASSLAGRANTEAFF
D gene: TRBD1; clone size: .; CDR3 length: 15; J gene: TRBJ2-7; V gene: TRBV4-1; CDR3 DNA: TGCGCCAGCAGCCAAGGGGGGACAGCTGCCTACGAGCAGTACTTC; CDR3 protein: CASSQGGTAAYEQYF
D gene: .; clone size: .; CDR3 length: 14; J gene: TRBJ2-7; V gene: TRBV7-3; CDR3 DNA: TGCGCCAGCAGCCAAGACAGGAGCTCCTACAAGCAGTACTTC; CDR3 protein: CASSQDRSSYKQYF
D gene: .; clone size: few; CDR3 length: 13; J gene: TRBJ2-3; V gene: TRBV4-3; CDR3 DNA: TGCGCCAGCAGCCAAGATCGCTTGGATACGCAGTATTTT; CDR3 protein: CASSQDRLDTQYF
D gene: .; clone size: few; CDR3 length: 13; J gene: TRBJ2-7; V gene: TRBV20-1; CDR3 DNA: TGCAGTGCTAGAGGGCCGGAATCCTACGAGCAGTACTTC; CDR3 protein: CSARGPESYEQYF
D gene: .; clone size: few; CDR3 length: 14; J gene: TRBJ1-4; V gene: TRBV5-1; CDR3 DNA: TGCGCCAGCAGCACAACTGCAACTAATGAAAAACTGTTTTTT; CDR3 protein: CASSTTATNEKLFF
D gene: .; clone size: .; CDR3 length: 15; J gene: TRBJ2-7; V gene: TRBV20-1; CDR3 DNA: TGCAGTGCTAGAGGGCCGGGGGCTAATCCCTACGAGCAGTACTTC; CDR3 protein: CSARGPGANPYEQYF
D gene: .; clone size: .; CDR3 length: 16; J gene: TRBJ1-1; V gene: TRBV7-8; CDR3 DNA: TGTGCCAGCAGCTTAGGATCCCAGGGTAGGGACACTGAGGCTTTCTTT; CDR3 protein: CASSLGSQGRDTEAFF
D gene: .; clone size: few; CDR3 length: 15; J gene: TRBJ2-7; V gene: TRBV18; CDR3 DNA: TGTGCCAGCTCACCACGAAATAGCAGCTCCTACGAGCAGTACTTC; CDR3 protein: CASSPRNSSSYEQYF
D gene: .; clone size: .; CDR3 length: 13; J gene: TRBJ2-5; V gene: TRBV19; CDR3 DNA: TGTGCCAGTAGTATCCAGCGCCAAGAGACCCAGTACTTC; CDR3 protein: CASSIQRQETQYF
D gene: TRBD1; clone size: .; CDR3 length: 13; J gene: TRBJ2-7; V gene: TRBV20-1; CDR3 DNA: TGCAGCGCCAAGACAGGGAAGGCCTACGAGCAGTACTTC; CDR3 protein: CSAKTGKAYEQYF
D gene: TRBD1; clone size: .; CDR3 length: 16; J gene: TRBJ2-7; V gene: TRBV7-8; CDR3 DNA: TGTGCCAGCAGCTACTCAAGACAGGGAGCAAGGATCGAGCAGTACTTC; CDR3 protein: CASSYSRQGARIEQYF
D gene: .; clone size: few; CDR3 length: 16; J gene: TRBJ1-5; V gene: TRBV15; CDR3 DNA: TGTGCCACCAGCAAAGGAGGGGGGGATAGCAATCAGCCCCAGCATTTT; CDR3 protein: CATSKGGGDSNQPQHF
D gene: TRBD1; clone size: .; CDR3 length: 13; J gene: TRBJ2-7; V gene: TRBV25-1; CDR3 DNA: TGTGCCAGCAGTGACCGACAGGGGGACGAGCAGTACTTC; CDR3 protein: CASSDRQGDEQYF
D gene: .; clone size: few; CDR3 length: 15; J gene: TRBJ2-3; V gene: TRBV30; CDR3 DNA: TGTGCCTGGAGTGAGGGGAGGACTATCTGGGATACGCAGTATTTT; CDR3 protein: CAWSEGRTIWDTQYF
D gene: .; clone size: few; CDR3 length: 12; J gene: TRBJ2-7; V gene: TRBV6-6; CDR3 DNA: TGTGCCAGCATGGGGCTCTCCTACGAGCAGTACTTC; CDR3 protein: CASMGLSYEQYF
D gene: .; clone size: few; CDR3 length: 11; J gene: TRBJ2-5; V gene: TRBV7-9; CDR3 DNA: TGTGCCAGCAGCTTAAGGGACCACCCGTACTTC; CDR3 protein: CASSLRDHPYF
D gene: .; clone size: once; CDR3 length: 13; J gene: TRBJ2-3; V gene: TRBV10-1; CDR3 DNA: TGCGCCAGCAGTGAAACCCGCCCCGATACGCAGTATTTT; CDR3 protein: CASSETRPDTQYF
D gene: TRBD2; clone size: .; CDR3 length: 16; J gene: TRBJ2-3; V gene: TRBV20-1; CDR3 DNA: TGCAGTGCTAGTGAGGGGTTTGGACTAGCCCGAGATACGCAGTATTTT; CDR3 protein: CSASEGFGLARDTQYF